This TCR beta chain comes out of a study of cytomegalovirus exposure and HLA in healthy donors. Study context: In a previous analysis, 100 million to 140 million unique TCR beta sequences were found from 150 million to 200 million T cells. Among several hundred genotyped donors, approximately 80% fell in the Caucasian-associated ancestry cluster.

PCR amplification relied on 60 Vbeta primers (plus 13 Jbeta primers). Some clones are missing from TCRdb's copy, which holds only in-frame ones; the method was immunoSEQ multiplex PCR. The table has 150,000 to 200,000 clones, more than 60% seen once. This CDR3 has 14 residues. Per the germline V gene, CDR1 is MDHEN and CDR2 is SYDVKM. V was clipped by 6 bases and J by 11 bases, with 19 bases between them. On this clone: The antigen is undetermined.

General study points: Immune exposure data for these donors was limited to CMV serostatus. In a later analysis, an Asian-associated ancestry cluster reportedly showed fewer N-insertions than the approximately 610-donor mean.

The V gene is TRBV28, the J gene TRBJ1-4, with D perhaps TRBD1 (6 bases). The specimen sequenced was PBMCs. This sequence was found in a female donor in good health and CMV-seronegative. The CDR3 DNA sequence: TGTGCCAGCAGCCAGACAGGTCCGGAGGAGAAACTGTTTTTT. Its translation is CASSQTGPEEKLFF. The variable domain in full, with the rest retrieved from reference TRBV28 and TRBJ1-4, is DVKVTQSSRYLVKRTGEKVFLECVQDMDHENMFWYRQDPGLGLRLIYFSYDVKMKEKGDIPEGYSVSREKKERFSLILESASTNQTSMYLCASSQTGPEEKLFFGSGTQLSVL.